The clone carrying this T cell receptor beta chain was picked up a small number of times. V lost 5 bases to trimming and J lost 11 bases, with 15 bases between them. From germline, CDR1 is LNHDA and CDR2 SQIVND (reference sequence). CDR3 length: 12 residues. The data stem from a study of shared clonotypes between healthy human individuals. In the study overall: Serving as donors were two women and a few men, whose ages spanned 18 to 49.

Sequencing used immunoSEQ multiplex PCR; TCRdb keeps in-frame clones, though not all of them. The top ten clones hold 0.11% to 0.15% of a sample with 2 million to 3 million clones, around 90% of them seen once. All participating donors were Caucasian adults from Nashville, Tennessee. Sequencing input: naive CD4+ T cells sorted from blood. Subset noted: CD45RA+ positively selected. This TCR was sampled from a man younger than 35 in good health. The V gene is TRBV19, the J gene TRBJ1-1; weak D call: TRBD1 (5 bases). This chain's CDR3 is CASSLSPGWAFF. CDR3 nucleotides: TGTGCCAGTAGTCTGTCCCCAGGGTGGGCTTTCTTT.